This T cell receptor (beta chain) was documented in a study of T cell changes during pregnancy in multiple sclerosis. CDR3 size: 14 residues. V dropped 4 bases and J dropped 0; count of bases not matched to a gene: 2. CDR1 is KGHSH and CDR2 is LQKENI in the germline V gene. Assay used: immunoSEQ multiplex PCR; TCRdb lists only in-frame clones, some missing. Here the sample spans under 85,000 clones, more than 85% being singletons. This TCR derives from a female donor in good health, enrolled as a control in a pregnancy study. This specimen was CD4+ T cells from peripheral blood mononuclear cells, taken in the third trimester of pregnancy. The gene calls are TRBV18 and TRBJ1-1; TRBD1 matches at 7 bases. The CDR3 loop is CASSQGQLNTEAFF. The DNA of the CDR3 is TGTGCCAGCTCACAGGGACAGCTGAACACTGAAGCTTTCTTT. Variable domain in full (rest from reference TRBV18 and TRBJ1-1): NAGVMQNPRHLVRRRGQEARLRCSPMKGHSHVYWYRQLPEEGLKFMVYLQKENIIDESGMPKERFSAEFPKEGPSILRIQQVVRGDSAAYFCASSQGQLNTEAFFGQGTRLTVV.